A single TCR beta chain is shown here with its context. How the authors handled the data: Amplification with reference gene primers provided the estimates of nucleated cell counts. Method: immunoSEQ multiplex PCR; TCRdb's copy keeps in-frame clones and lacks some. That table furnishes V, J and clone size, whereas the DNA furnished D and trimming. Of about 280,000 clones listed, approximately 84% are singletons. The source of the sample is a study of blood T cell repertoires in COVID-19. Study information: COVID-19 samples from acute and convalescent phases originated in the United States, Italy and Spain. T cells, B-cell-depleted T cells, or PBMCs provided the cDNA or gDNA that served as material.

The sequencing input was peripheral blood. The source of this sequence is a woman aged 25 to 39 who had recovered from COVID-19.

The DNA of the CDR3 is TGTGCCAGCAGCGTTGGGACTAGCGGGAGGAAAATCCCCGGGGAGCTGTTTTTT. Its translation is CASSVGTSGRKIPGELFF. The V gene is TRBV9, the J gene TRBJ2-2; 15 bases fit TRBD2. This CDR3 region has 18 residues. V shed 2 bases and J 6 bases; nucleotides not matched to a gene: 8. Per the germline V gene, CDR1 is SGDLS and CDR2 is YYNGEE.